This is a list of T cell receptor beta chains from one sample in a study of blood T cell repertoires in COVID-19. Assay: immunoSEQ multiplex PCR; the TCRdb copy retains only in-frame clones and omits some. The table has approximately 470,000 clones, roughly 90% seen once. The sample was PBMCs or T cells enriched from blood (not recorded which). These receptors originate from a young woman who had recovered from COVID-19. The CDR3 runs from the conserved cysteine through the conserved F or W. The D gene is left open where the match is weak. Clone size appears in some rows only: once, few, many, or a class for an expanded clone.

J gene | clone size | D gene | V gene | CDR3 length | CDR3 protein | CDR3 DNA
TRBJ2-3 | - | - | TRBV2 | 16 | CASSALGLLLTDTQYF | TGTGCCAGCAGTGCGTTGGGACTTCTACTCACAGATACGCAGTATTTT
TRBJ2-5 | once | TRBD1 | TRBV10-3 | 14 | CASSRGQGTETQYF | TGTGCCTCATCAAGGGGACAGGGCACAGAGACCCAGTACTTC
TRBJ1-2 | - | - | TRBV2 | 14 | CASSVDTATGGYTF | TGTGCCAGCAGTGTAGACACGGCCACGGGAGGCTACACCTTC
TRBJ1-2 | - | - | TRBV7-9 | 14 | CASSLAGGGNGYTF | TGTGCCAGCAGCTTAGCGGGAGGCGGAAATGGCTACACCTTC
TRBJ1-1 | - | TRBD1 | TRBV3-1/TRBV3-2 | 15 | CASSVRQGANTEAFF | TGTGCCAGCAGCGTAAGGCAGGGGGCTAACACTGAAGCTTTCTTT
TRBJ2-1 | - | - | TRBV24-1 | 15 | CATSDPRGGAGEQFF | TGTGCCACCAGTGATCCGAGGGGGGGGGCTGGTGAGCAGTTCTTC
TRBJ2-3 | - | TRBD1 | TRBV5-5 | 15 | CASSSDRGRTDTQYF | TGTGCCAGCAGTTCCGACAGGGGGCGCACAGATACGCAGTATTTT
TRBJ1-3 | - | - | TRBV19 | 15 | CASKSARARGNTIYF | TGTGCCAGTAAATCGGCGAGGGCGAGGGGAAACACCATATATTTT
TRBJ1-2 | - | - | TRBV6-5 | 15 | CASREERDTLYGYTF | TGTGCCAGCAGAGAGGAACGGGACACACTCTATGGCTACACCTTC
TRBJ1-2 | - | TRBD1 | TRBV27 | 15 | CASSLTLTGYYGYTF | TGTGCCAGCAGTTTAACCTTGACAGGGTACTATGGCTACACCTTC
TRBJ2-5 | - | - | TRBV9 | 14 | CASSPRTRSQTQYF | TGTGCCAGCAGCCCAAGGACTCGTTCGCAGACCCAGTACTTC
TRBJ2-1 | - | TRBD2 | TRBV30 | 14 | CASNAGGSRNEQFF | TGTGCTTCGAACGCGGGGGGGAGTAGGAATGAGCAGTTCTTC
TRBJ2-7 | - | - | TRBV7-9 | 12 | CASSWQGYEQYF | TGTGCCAGCAGCTGGCAGGGCTACGAGCAGTACTTC
TRBJ1-2 | once | - | TRBV5-1 | 16 | CASSLESGALNYGYTF | TGCGCCAGCAGCTTGGAGAGCGGGGCCCTTAACTATGGCTACACCTTC
TRBJ1-4 | few | - | TRBV19 | 14 | CASSVGRAHLKLFF | TGTGCCAGTAGTGTAGGAAGAGCTCACCTAAAACTGTTTTTT
TRBJ2-4 | - | - | TRBV5-6 | 15 | CASSRQGGTKNIQYF | TGTGCCAGCTCGAGACAGGGAGGAACCAAAAACATTCAGTACTTC
TRBJ2-1 | - | TRBD2 | TRBV5-4 | 16 | CASSAGLAGASNEQFF | TGTGCCAGCAGCGCCGGACTAGCGGGGGCCAGCAATGAGCAGTTCTTC
TRBJ1-6 | - | - | TRBV3-1/TRBV3-2 | 14 | CATQGGGVESPLHF | TGTGCCACCCAAGGGGGAGGGGTAGAGTCACCCCTCCACTTT
TRBJ1-2 | - | - | TRBV4-1 | 14 | CASSQDISVSGYTF | TGCGCCAGCAGCCAAGATATTTCCGTGAGTGGCTACACCTTC
TRBJ1-1 | - | - | TRBV19 | 12 | CASSPRDTEAFF | TGTGCCAGTAGTCCTCGGGACACTGAAGCTTTCTTT
TRBJ1-1 | - | - | TRBV2 | 12 | CASSFGRTEAFF | TGTGCCAGCAGTTTTGGGAGGACTGAAGCTTTCTTT
TRBJ2-7 | - | TRBD2 | TRBV5-4 | 15 | CASSSAGDLPGGQYF | TGTGCCAGCAGCTCGGCGGGGGACCTTCCCGGGGGGCAGTACTTC
TRBJ1-1 | - | - | TRBV7-9 | 16 | CASSLVLPGQNTEAFF | TGTGCCAGCAGCTTAGTCTTACCGGGACAGAACACTGAAGCTTTCTTT
TRBJ2-1 | - | TRBD2 | TRBV5-1 | 17 | CASSAGTSGGHYNEQFF | TGCGCCAGCAGCGCCGGGACTAGCGGGGGCCATTACAATGAGCAGTTCTTC
TRBJ2-3 | - | - | TRBV7-6 | 16 | CASSSPRLLSTDTQYF | TGTGCCAGCAGCTCCCCCCGACTACTTTCCACAGATACGCAGTATTTT
TRBJ1-4 | - | TRBD1 | TRBV18 | 14 | CASSPGQGDEKLFF | TGTGCCAGCTCACCGGGCCAGGGGGATGAAAAACTGTTTTTT
TRBJ1-1 | - | - | TRBV29-1 | 14 | CSVDTTELNTEAFF | TGCAGCGTAGATACGACAGAACTCAACACTGAAGCTTTCTTT
TRBJ1-1 | - | TRBD1 | TRBV5-4 | 16 | CASSQGQGRGVTEAFF | TGTGCCAGCAGCCAAGGACAGGGCCGTGGGGTCACTGAAGCTTTCTTT
TRBJ1-2 | - | - | TRBV29-1 | 12 | CSVGGGLYGYTF | TGCAGCGTTGGCGGAGGCCTCTATGGCTACACCTTC
TRBJ2-7 | - | TRBD2 | TRBV7-2 | 17 | CASSPRVAGGEAYEQYF | TGTGCCAGCAGCCCGAGGGTAGCGGGGGGGGAAGCCTACGAGCAGTACTTC
TRBJ2-3 | - | - | TRBV5-1 | 15 | CASSFQEASTDTQYF | TGCGCCAGCAGCTTTCAGGAGGCTAGCACAGATACGCAGTATTTT
TRBJ1-3 | few | TRBD1 | TRBV25-1 | 13 | CASSEAGTDTIYF | TGTGCCAGCAGTGAAGCAGGGACAGACACCATATATTTT
TRBJ1-2 | - | TRBD1 | TRBV5-4 | 15 | CASSLWTGELEGYTF | TGTGCCAGCAGCTTGTGGACAGGGGAATTGGAGGGCTACACCTTC
TRBJ2-7 | - | - | TRBV28 | 11 | CASGGRYEQYF | TGTGCCAGCGGGGGGAGATACGAGCAGTACTTC
TRBJ1-2 | - | TRBD1 | TRBV5-6 | 14 | CASSFDRGLRGYTF | TGTGCCAGCAGCTTCGACAGGGGGCTTCGGGGCTACACCTTC
TRBJ2-3 | once | - | TRBV30 | 12 | CAWSVRGDTQYF | TGTGCCTGGAGTGTACGAGGGGATACGCAGTATTTT
TRBJ2-7 | - | - | TRBV15 | 14 | CATSRDQAGDEQYF | TGTGCCACCAGCAGAGATCAGGCTGGTGACGAGCAGTACTTC
TRBJ1-2 | - | TRBD1 | TRBV3-1/TRBV3-2 | 15 | CASSQDAQGAGGYTF | TGTGCCAGCAGCCAAGATGCTCAGGGGGCGGGTGGCTACACCTTC
TRBJ2-3 | - | TRBD1 | TRBV3-1/TRBV3-2 | 15 | CASSPTGGHTDTQYF | TGTGCCAGCAGCCCTACAGGGGGGCACACAGATACGCAGTATTTT
TRBJ2-5 | - | - | TRBV7-8 | 18 | CASSLIPLEGGVQETQYF | TGTGCCAGCAGCTTAATCCCCCTCGAGGGGGGGGTCCAAGAGACCCAGTACTTC
TRBJ1-5 | - | - | TRBV19 | 13 | CASSMPGGQPQHF | TGTGCCAGTAGTATGCCCGGGGGTCAGCCCCAGCATTTT
TRBJ2-5 | - | TRBD2 | TRBV9 | 15 | CASSVEGTAGGAQYF | TGTGCCAGCAGCGTAGAGGGAACGGCCGGGGGGGCCCAGTACTTC
TRBJ2-7 | - | - | TRBV7-9 | 14 | CASSLTGPIYEQYF | TGTGCCAGCAGCTTAACAGGGCCGATATACGAGCAGTACTTC
TRBJ2-1 | - | TRBD2 | TRBV2 | 16 | CASREGRLAGGNEQFF | TGTGCCAGCAGGGAAGGTCGGCTAGCGGGGGGGAATGAGCAGTTCTTC
TRBJ1-1 | - | - | TRBV15 | 15 | CATSEVPGGNTEAFF | TGTGCCACCAGCGAAGTCCCCGGGGGGAACACTGAAGCTTTCTTT